The 13 T cell receptor beta chains given below trace back to one sample, sequenced in a study of OX40 agonist ivuxolimab in advanced cancers. Receptor libraries were prepared by the immunoSEQ multiplex PCR assay. TCRdb provides this immuneACCESS table in a form limited to in-frame rearrangements. Some clones are lacking; in checked studies, under half of them reflect an unresolved V gene, and why the rest are absent is not known. This sample holds fewer than 90,000 clones; roughly 87% were observed only once. The ten biggest clones cover around 2.9% of the sample. Sample: CD4+ or CD8+ T cells sorted from blood, taken in a trial of the OX40 agonist ivuxolimab. These receptors all stem from an adult with an advanced solid tumor such as melanoma, head and neck, liver or kidney cancer.

V usage is TRBV7-8 and J usage is TRBJ2-1; TRBD1 matches 7 bases. Germline trimming cut 1 base from V and 5 bases from J; bases unmatched to any gene: 5. Germline V gives CDR1 SGHVS, CDR2 FQNEAQ. The CDR3 loop spans 15 amino acids. DNA of the CDR3: TGTGCCAGCAGCTTAGGTACAGGGGCTAACAATGAGCAGTTCTTC. It codes for CASSLGTGANNEQFF.

DNA of the CDR3: TGTGCCAGCACGCGGGCGGGCAACTATGGCTACACCTTC. Amino acids: CASTRAGNYGYTF. V and J are TRBV2 and TRBJ1-2; D gene ambiguous. The CDR3 length is 13 residues. The V and J ends lost 7 bases and 2 bases respectively, with 11 bases between them. Looked up from germline, CDR1 is SNHLY and CDR2 is FYNNEI.

The chain joins TRBV7-2 to TRBJ2-1; D gene ambiguous. Trimming cost V 5 bases and J 3 bases, with 5 bases left between them. The CDR3 covers 12 residues. Germline values: CDR1 SGHTA, CDR2 FQGNSA. This CDR3 is CASSGNYNEQFF. CDR3 DNA sequence: TGTGCCAGCAGCGGTAACTACAATGAGCAGTTCTTC.

This clone has only one observation. The chain employs TRBV14 and TRBJ1-2; the match to TRBD1 covers 9 bases. This CDR3 spans 16 amino acids. Germline V lookup: CDR1 SGHDN, CDR2 FVKESK. V gave up 2 bases and J gave up 8 bases; unmatched junction bases: 12. The CDR3 DNA reads as TGTGCCAGCAGCCAACAGCTGGGACAGGGAGGAGCAGGCTACACCTTC. This gives the protein CASSQQLGQGGAGYTF.

Remarks on this clone: An end of the junction does not agree with germline; a read error may underlie this. The identical CDR3 is also encoded by other nucleotide sequences in the sample. V gene TRBV13 combines with J gene TRBJ2-5; D remains ambiguous. Looked up from germline, CDR1 is PRHDT and CDR2 is FYEKMQ (reference sequence). The CDR3 is made up of 16 amino acids. The CDR3 region has the DNA TGTGCTAGCAGCTTAGTGATGGCGGACCGGGTGGGGACCCAGTACTTC. Protein: CASSLVMADRVGTQYF. Based on the CDR3 plus reference TRBV13 and TRBJ2-5, the full variable domain is AAGVIQSPRHLIKEKRETATLKCYPIPRHDTVYWYQQGPGQDPQFLISFYEKMQSDKGSIPDRFSAQQFSDYHSELNMSSLELGDSALYFCASSLVMADRVGTQYFGPGTRLLVL.

J is TRBJ1-2 and V is TRBV7-2; possibly TRBD1 for D (6 bases). The CDR3 extends over 14 amino acids. Trimming shortened V by 4 bases and J by 4 bases, and 13 bases separated the two germline ends. Germline V gives CDR1 SGHTA, CDR2 FQGNSA. The CDR3, as DNA: TGTGCCAGCAGCTATGGGGGGCGGGGCTATGGCTACACCTTC. Encoded protein: CASSYGGRGYGYTF.

This chain links TRBV18 with TRBJ1-1, with 10 bases fitting TRBD1. The CDR3 runs 14 residues. Unmatched junction bases numbered 1, after V lost 5 bases and J lost 1 base. The germline CDR1 and CDR2 sequences are KGHSH and LQKENI. The CDR3 here is CASSGQGGNTEAFF. The CDR3 nucleotides read TGTGCCAGCTCAGGACAGGGGGGGAACACTGAAGCTTTCTTT. Variable domain in full (rest from reference TRBV18 and TRBJ1-1): NAGVMQNPRHLVRRRGQEARLRCSPMKGHSHVYWYRQLPEEGLKFMVYLQKENIIDESGMPKERFSAEFPKEGPSILRIQQVVRGDSAAYFCASSGQGGNTEAFFGQGTRLTVV.

This clone occurred a few times. The rearrangement links TRBV6-1 to TRBJ1-2; D ambiguous. V lost 2 bases and J lost 8, with 12 bases in between. This CDR3 has 13 residues. CDR1 MNHNS and CDR2 SASEGT come from the germline V gene. The CDR3 protein is CASSELSNAGYTF. In DNA, the CDR3 is TGTGCCAGCAGTGAACTCTCCAACGCAGGCTACACCTTC.

The V gene is TRBV30, the J gene TRBJ1-3; TRBD1 aligns across 7 bases. CDR3 length: 13 amino acids. The V gene's germline CDR1 is GTSNPN and CDR2 SVGIG (reference sequence). The junction had 0 bases not matched to a gene; V was cut back by 1 base and J by 3 bases. This CDR3 is CAWSGQGGNTIYF. The CDR3 region has the DNA TGTGCCTGGAGTGGACAGGGTGGAAACACCATATATTTT.

Notes on this clone: The sample carries other DNA sequences with the same CDR3. The chain links TRBV30 to TRBJ1-6; unclear D gene. CDR1 and CDR2 from the germline V gene are GTSNPN and SVGIG (reference sequence). V was trimmed by 2 bases and J by 14 bases, leaving 13 bases between them. The CDR3 is 12 residues long. This CDR3 is CAWSPRTLTLHF. The CDR3 nucleotides read TGTGCCTGGAGTCCCCGAACCCTCACCCTCCACTTT.

This sequence joins TRBV19 and TRBJ1-6; 8 bases line up with TRBD1. The V gene end was trimmed by 5 bases and the J gene end by 7 bases; junction bases not matched to a gene: 7. Germline CDR1 is LNHDA and CDR2 is SQIVND (reference sequence). The CDR3 is 15 amino acids. The CDR3 bases are TGTGCCAGTAGTTTCCCCGGGACAGGAAATTCACCCCTCCACTTT. It yields the protein CASSFPGTGNSPLHF.

The chain carries TRBV5-6 and TRBJ2-1; 10 bases agree with TRBD1. The J segment lost 15 bases and the V segment lost 4 bases, leaving 7 bases of the junction unmatched. The V gene's germline CDR1 is SGHDT and CDR2 YYEEEE. The length of the CDR3 is 12 residues. DNA for the CDR3: TGTGCCAGCAGCCCCGGGACAGGGGTTTGGTTCTTC. Its protein is CASSPGTGVWFF. The full variable domain, completed using reference TRBV5-6 and TRBJ2-1, is DAGVTQSPTHLIKTRGQQVTLRCSPKSGHDTVSWYQQALGQGPQFIFQYYEEEERQRGNFPDRFSGHQFPNYSSELNVNALLLGDSALYLCASSPGTGVWFFGPGTRLTVL.

This clone was picked up one time. The chain is built from TRBV5-6 and TRBJ2-7; TRBD1 agrees at 10 bases. The CDR3 consists of 15 residues. The V gene's germline CDR1 is SGHDT and CDR2 YYEEEE. Trimming removed 5 bases from V and 6 bases from J; junction bases left unmatched: 11. CDR3 in DNA: TGTGCCAGCAGGAGGGGACAGGGGAGGTACGGCGAGCAGTACTTC. Translation: CASRRGQGRYGEQYF.